Presented here are 2 T cell receptor beta chains from one specimen sequenced in a study of beta chain features in type 1 diabetes. Regarding the study as a whole: For Type 1 diabetes patients, all four CD4+ subsets carried TCRB CDR3s that were moderately but significantly shorter.

The isolated RNA, all of it, was reverse transcribed, so expressed TCRB transcripts were what got sequenced. Profiled with immunoSEQ multiplex PCR; TCRdb holds only in-frame clones, not every one. The sample lists approximately 160,000 clones; about 63% were seen once. Antigens of these TCRs are unknown. Specimen: naive CD4+ T cells from blood. All receptors derive from a man aged 25-40 years with type 1 diabetes.

This rearrangement joins TRBV7-2 to TRBJ2-3; no clear D gene. Between the trimmed V and J ends, which lost 5 bases and 2 bases, there was a span of 8 bases. Germline CDR1 and CDR2: SGHTA and FQGNSA. This CDR3 region has 13 residues. CDR3 in amino acids: CASSVGSTDTQYF. DNA for the CDR3: TGTGCCAGCAGCGTGGGGTCCACAGATACGCAGTATTTT.

This clone was seen a few times. The chain links TRBV29-1 to TRBJ1-1; D gene unclear. Germline CDR1 and CDR2: SQVTM and ANQGSEA. The CDR3 runs 12 residues. With 3 bases removed from V and 10 bases from J, the gap between germline ends came to 15 bases. Here the CDR3 reads CSVDQEIDGAFF. The CDR3 bases are TGCAGCGTTGATCAGGAGATAGATGGAGCTTTCTTT.